This TCR beta chain was sequenced during a study of cytotoxic CD8 clonotypes in ibrutinib-treated CLL. The CDR3 has 16 amino acids. Trimming stripped 2 bases from V and 0 bases from J, with 11 bases between. Germline CDR1 and CDR2: LNHDA and SQIVND (reference sequence). Assay: immunoSEQ multiplex PCR; the TCRdb copy retains only in-frame clones and omits some. The sample contains 250,000 to 350,000 clones, around 77% of which appear only once. Extraction of 1.5 to 2.5 micrograms of genomic DNA from cryopreserved PBMCs supplied material for TCR beta libraries. The starting material was PBMCs, obtained at disease progression, from a patient treated with ibrutinib. This receptor was identified in a human donor with chronic lymphocytic leukemia. The chain recombines TRBV19 with TRBJ2-1; no reliable D call. Here the CDR3 DNA reads TGTGCCAGTAGTATAATGCACGGAAGCTCCTACAATGAGCAGTTCTTC. It specifies CASSIMHGSSYNEQFF.